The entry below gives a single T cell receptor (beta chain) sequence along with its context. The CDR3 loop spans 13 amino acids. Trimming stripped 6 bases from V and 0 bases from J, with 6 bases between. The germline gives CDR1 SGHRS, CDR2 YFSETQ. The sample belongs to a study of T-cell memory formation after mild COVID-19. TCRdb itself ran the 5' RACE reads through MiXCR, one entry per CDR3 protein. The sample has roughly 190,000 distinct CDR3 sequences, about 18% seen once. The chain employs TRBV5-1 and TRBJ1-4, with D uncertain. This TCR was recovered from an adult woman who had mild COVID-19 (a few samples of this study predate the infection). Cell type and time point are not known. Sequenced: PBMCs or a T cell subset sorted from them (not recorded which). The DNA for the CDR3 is TGCGCCAGCAAGATAGCAACTAATGAAAAACTGTTTTTT. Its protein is CASKIATNEKLFF.